The 28 T cell receptor beta chains below come from one sample, sequenced in a study of chemoradiotherapy in HPV16-positive cancers. This table comes from immunoSEQ multiplex PCR, and its TCRdb copy is limited to in-frame clones, with some not included. The sample contains approximately 52,000 clones, 90% of which appear only once. Material: blood, obtained from a patient who underwent chemoradiotherapy. The receptors stem from a human donor with HPV-associated anogenital cancer.

V and J are TRBV5-4 and TRBJ1-1; maybe TRBD1 (6 bases). Germline lookup yields CDR1 SGHNT and CDR2 YYREEE (reference sequence). V was trimmed by 0 bases and J by 4 bases, leaving 7 bases between them. The CDR3 runs 13 residues. CDR3 sequence reads: CASSLGGATEAFF. CDR3 nucleotide sequence: TGTGCCAGCAGCTTGGGGGGGGCCACTGAAGCTTTCTTT.

This clone was observed a single time. The chain couples TRBV7-2 to TRBJ1-1, with 7 bases lining up with TRBD1. The ends lost 5 bases at V and 6 bases at J; junction bases unmatched: 9. Germline CDR1 and CDR2: SGHTA and FQGNSA. The CDR3 loop spans 14 amino acids. The CDR3 region is CASSRDSTKPEAFF. The DNA for the CDR3 is TGTGCCAGCAGCCGGGACAGTACGAAACCTGAAGCTTTCTTT.

V gene TRBV13 combines with J gene TRBJ1-5; D not certain. Looked up from germline, CDR1 is PRHDT and CDR2 is FYEKMQ (reference sequence). This CDR3 region has 15 residues. V was cut by 0 bases and J by 2 bases, with 8 bases left in between. CDR3 sequence (DNA): TGTGCCAGCAGCTTAGGACCGGTGGGCAATCAGCCCCAGCATTTT. This sequence encodes CASSLGPVGNQPQHF.

The V and J genes are TRBV7-2 and TRBJ2-3, with TRBD2 matching 9 bases. The CDR3 totals 19 residues. Trimming at V came to 5 bases and at J to 0 bases, leaving 15 bases not matched to a gene. CDR1 SGHTA and CDR2 FQGNSA come from the germline V gene. The CDR3 is CASSPRGGLSGASTDTQYF. Here the CDR3 DNA reads TGTGCCAGCAGCCCGCGGGGGGGGTTAAGCGGAGCTAGCACAGATACGCAGTATTTT.

This clone was found once. The J gene is TRBJ2-2, the V gene TRBV5-4; 8 positions match TRBD1. Looked up from germline, CDR1 is SGHNT and CDR2 is YYREEE (reference sequence). The CDR3 totals 15 residues. With V trimmed by 4 bases and J by 3 bases, 5 bases remained unmatched. The CDR3 region is CASSTGQGHTGELFF. CDR3 DNA sequence: TGTGCCAGCAGCACTGGACAGGGTCACACCGGGGAGCTGTTTTTT.

V usage is TRBV5-1 and J usage is TRBJ1-1; 8 bases match TRBD1. Germline V gene sequence: CDR1 SGHRS, CDR2 YFSETQ. The CDR3 contains 15 residues. Germline trimming cut 4 bases from V and 0 bases from J; bases unmatched to any gene: 5. The CDR3 sequence is CASSPRQGMNTEAFF. In nucleotides, the CDR3 is TGCGCCAGCAGCCCACGACAGGGGATGAACACTGAAGCTTTCTTT.

The rearrangement links TRBV11-2 to TRBJ1-4; D is unclear. V dropped 4 bases and J dropped 3 bases, with 12 bases sitting between them. The CDR3 runs 15 residues. Looked up from germline, CDR1 is SGHAT and CDR2 is FQNNGV. The chain's CDR3 is CASSYDLSPNEKLFF. As DNA, the CDR3 is TGTGCCAGCAGCTACGATTTATCACCTAATGAAAAACTGTTTTTT.

The J gene is TRBJ2-2, the V gene TRBV2, with D unclear. Per the germline V gene, CDR1 is SNHLY and CDR2 is FYNNEI. V shed 6 bases and J shed 4 bases, with 12 bases lying between them. The CDR3 runs to 14 residues. CDR3 in amino acids: CASRPWTSTGELFF. As DNA, the CDR3 is TGTGCCAGCAGGCCTTGGACCTCCACCGGGGAGCTGTTTTTT.

CDR3 DNA sequence: TGTGCCAGCAGTGCCTCCCAGGGTAGATATGGCTACACCTTC. This translates into CASSASQGRYGYTF. This chain uses TRBV2 with TRBJ1-2; possible D gene TRBD1, 5 bases. CDR1 is SNHLY, CDR2 FYNNEI, per germline. The CDR3 totals 14 residues. Trimming stripped 4 bases from V and 5 bases from J, with 14 bases between.

The chain uses TRBV30 and TRBJ1-2; perhaps TRBD1 as D (6 bases). Germline loops: CDR1 GTSNPN, CDR2 SVGIG (reference sequence). Trimming left V 7 bases short and J 4 bases short, with 16 bases between. The CDR3 extends over 13 amino acids. CDR3 region: CALEKEQGYGYTF. In nucleotides, the CDR3 is TGTGCCTTGGAAAAGGAACAGGGCTATGGCTACACCTTC.

V usage is TRBV5-6 and J usage is TRBJ1-5; D gene uncertain. The germline V gene has CDR1 SGHDT and CDR2 YYEEEE. With 0 bases removed from V and 7 bases from J, the gap between germline ends came to 5 bases. The CDR3 extends over 12 amino acids. The CDR3 DNA reads TGTGCCAGCAGCTTGGACCGCCAGCCCCAGCATTTT. Protein sequence: CASSLDRQPQHF.

There are a few counts of this clone. The CDR3: CASSQDGETQPQHF. The CDR3 DNA follows: TGCGCCAGCAGCCAAGATGGGGAGACTCAGCCCCAGCATTTT. This chain joins TRBV4-1 and TRBJ1-5; D is unresolved. Germline CDR1 is MGHRA and CDR2 is YSYEKL. V was clipped by 0 bases and J by 6 bases, with 9 bases between them. There are 14 residues in the CDR3.

J is TRBJ2-7 and V is TRBV4-3, with 7 bases identical to TRBD2. CDR3 size: 15 residues. The germline gives CDR1 LGHNA, CDR2 YSLEER. With V trimmed by 1 base and J by 3 bases, 6 bases remained unmatched. The CDR3 sequence is CASSQARGSVYEQYF. CDR3 bases: TGCGCCAGCAGCCAAGCGCGCGGGAGCGTCTACGAGCAGTACTTC.

The chain recombines TRBV27 with TRBJ2-2; 12 bases match TRBD1. Germline lookup yields CDR1 MNHEY and CDR2 SMNVEV (reference sequence). Trimming removed 2 bases from V and 5 bases from J; junction bases left unmatched: 6. This CDR3 has 17 residues. DNA for the CDR3: TGTGCCAGCAGTTTACGGGGACAGGGGGCGGTGACCGGGGAGCTGTTTTTT. As protein: CASSLRGQGAVTGELFF.

This chain uses TRBV14 with TRBJ2-7, with no clear D. Germline CDR1 and CDR2: SGHDN and FVKESK. The CDR3 extends over 18 amino acids. V shed 0 bases and J shed 3 bases, with 21 bases lying between them. CDR3: CASSQDSRRIPYVYEQYF. CDR3 in DNA: TGTGCCAGCAGCCAAGATTCCAGGCGAATCCCCTACGTCTACGAGCAGTACTTC.

Only a few counts were recorded for this clone. This sample includes further DNA sequences coding for the same CDR3. The rearrangement joins TRBV6-5 to TRBJ2-2, with a possible D match to TRBD2 (6 bases). V shed 0 bases and J shed 4 bases, with 12 bases lying between them. The length of the CDR3 is 16 residues. CDR1 MNHEY and CDR2 SVGAGI come from the germline V gene. The CDR3 spells CASSYSIGGGTGELFF. For the CDR3, the DNA is TGTGCCAGCAGTTACTCGATTGGGGGAGGCACCGGGGAGCTGTTTTTT.

This chain uses TRBV5-7 with TRBJ2-7; 8 bases map to TRBD1. TRBV5-7 is reported as an ORF; its role is uncertain. The trim removed 3 bases at V and 5 bases at J, leaving 10 bases unmatched. This CDR3 has 15 residues. The CDR3 coding sequence is TGTGCCAGCAGCTCGGACGGACAGGGTCTCCACGAGCAGTACTTC. Translating gives CASSSDGQGLHEQYF.

The J gene is TRBJ2-3, the V gene TRBV5-4; D unclear. This CDR3 is 17 amino acids long. The germline V gene encodes CDR1 SGHNT and CDR2 YYREEE (reference sequence). The V end lost 0 bases, the J end lost 1 base, and 15 bases lay between the germline ends. This CDR3 reads CASSLEARHDRTDTQYF. CDR3 sequence (DNA): TGTGCCAGCAGCTTGGAGGCCAGGCATGATCGCACAGATACGCAGTATTTT.

This clone was detected only once. The chain couples TRBV9 to TRBJ1-1, with a possible D match to TRBD1 (5 bases). Germline CDR1 and CDR2: SGDLS and YYNGEE. The germline V and J ends were trimmed by 0 bases and 8 bases, with 8 bases remaining between them. This CDR3 is 12 amino acids long. The CDR3 coding sequence is TGTGCCAGCAGCGTAGGAGGGACCGAAGCTTTCTTT. Residues: CASSVGGTEAFF.

The chain combines TRBV11-1 with TRBJ2-1; TRBD1 is a possible D gene (6 bases). V was shortened by 1 base and J by 4 bases, with 14 bases between the two germline ends. Looked up from germline, CDR1 is SGHAT and CDR2 is FQDESV (reference sequence). The CDR3 contains 16 residues. The CDR3, as DNA: TGTGCCAGCAGCTTAGGGTCCGGAGGACAGTACAATGAGCAGTTCTTC. This encodes CASSLGSGGQYNEQFF.

CDR3 sequence reads: CATSREVMNIQYF. In DNA, the CDR3 is TGTGCCACCAGCAGAGAGGTTATGAACATTCAGTACTTC. The chain couples TRBV15 to TRBJ2-4; D unclear. This CDR3 is built from 13 residues. The V gene lost 0 bases and the J gene lost 7 bases, with 7 bases spanning the gap. The germline V gene has CDR1 LNHNV and CDR2 YYDKDF (reference sequence). The full variable domain, rest sourced from reference TRBV15 and TRBJ2-4, is DAMVIQNPRYQVTQFGKPVTLSCSQTLNHNVMYWYQQKSSQAPKLLFHYYDKDFNNEADTPDNFQSRRPNTSFCFLDIRSPGLGDTAMYLCATSREVMNIQYFGAGTRLSVL.

The chain has TRBV19 and TRBJ2-7, with 9 bases fitting TRBD2. Germline assignment: CDR1 LNHDA and CDR2 SQIVND (reference sequence). Trimming at V came to 5 bases and at J to 4 bases, leaving 6 bases not matched to a gene. This CDR3 contains 14 residues. Here the CDR3 reads CASSQTSGAYEQYF. CDR3 DNA sequence: TGTGCCAGTAGTCAGACTAGCGGAGCATACGAGCAGTACTTC.

This rearrangement joins TRBV7-2 to TRBJ2-5; no firm D call. This CDR3 has 11 residues. The germline CDR1 and CDR2 sequences are SGHTA and FQGNSA. V lost 5 bases, J lost 4 bases, and 5 bases lay in between. Here the CDR3 DNA reads TGTGCCAGCAGCCCGCTAGAGACCCAGTACTTC. It yields the protein CASSPLETQYF.

Details on this clone: Sequence at one end of the junction differs from germline and may be a read error. The gene calls are TRBV7-7 and TRBJ2-2, with D perhaps matching TRBD1 (5 bases). CDR1 is SSHAT and CDR2 is FNYEAQ in the germline V gene (reference sequence). The CDR3 sequence is 17 residues long. The CDR3 spells CASSSSRALQGTGELFF. In DNA, the CDR3 is TGTGCTAGCAGCTCCAGCAGGGCACTACAAGGGACCGGGGAGCTGTTTTTT. The whole variable domain, filled in from reference TRBV7-7 and TRBJ2-2, reads GAGVSQSPRYKVTKRGQDVTLRCDPISSHATLYWYQQALGQGPEFLTYFNYEAQPDKSGLPSDRFSAERPEGSISTLTIQRTEQRDSAMYRCASSSSRALQGTGELFFGEGSRLTVL.

This rearrangement joins TRBV6-5 to TRBJ2-7; TRBD2 matches at 9 bases. The V segment lost 2 bases and the J segment 5 bases; nucleotides outside the gene matches: 10. The V gene's germline CDR1 is MNHEY and CDR2 SVGAGI. This CDR3 comprises 16 residues. The CDR3 protein is CASSYGPGLAPHEQYF. CDR3 nucleotide sequence: TGTGCCAGCAGTTACGGACCGGGACTAGCCCCACACGAGCAGTACTTC.

The V and J genes are TRBV7-8 and TRBJ2-7; perhaps TRBD2 as D (6 bases). This CDR3 contains 16 residues. Germline CDR1 and CDR2: SGHVS and FQNEAQ. The ends were cut back, 5 bases at V and 2 bases at J, with 19 bases in the middle. The CDR3 reads CASSLPQGGGAYEQYF. The CDR3 nucleotides read TGTGCCAGCAGCCTCCCCCAGGGTGGCGGGGCCTACGAGCAGTACTTC. The whole variable domain, remainder taken from reference TRBV7-8 and TRBJ2-7, is GAGVSQSPRYKVAKRGQDVALRCDPISGHVSLFWYQQALGQGPEFLTYFQNEAQLDKSGLPSDRFFAERPEGSVSTLKIQRTQQEDSAVYLCASSLPQGGGAYEQYFGPGTRLTVT.

This chain joins TRBV27 and TRBJ2-5; TRBD1 is a possible D gene (6 bases). CDR3 length: 15 residues. CDR1 and CDR2 from the germline V gene are MNHEY and SMNVEV (reference sequence). The germline V and J ends were trimmed by 6 bases and 5 bases, with 19 bases remaining between them. For the CDR3, the DNA is TGTGCCAGCAGGCGCCGACAAGGGGGAACGGAGACCCAGTACTTC. Residues: CASRRRQGGTETQYF.

V and J are TRBV4-1 and TRBJ2-7; D is uncertain. Germline V gene sequence: CDR1 MGHRA, CDR2 YSYEKL. V was cut by 1 base and J by 2 bases, with 12 bases left in between. There are 15 residues in the CDR3. The CDR3 coding sequence is TGCGCCAGCAGCCAAGTCACGGGCACCCCCTACGAGCAGTACTTC. Translating gives CASSQVTGTPYEQYF.